The entry below describes one T cell receptor (beta chain). This clonotype was seen many times. Its antigen is not yet known. No per-base quality is available; no much larger clone lies one base away. This entry belongs to a study of T-cell reconstitution after alpha-beta-depleted transplantation in children (dated by TCRdb to the mid-2010s). Turning to the overall study: T-cell immune reconstitution after TCRalphabeta/CD19-depleted allogeneic hematopoietic cell transplantation in children was quantitatively tracked in the study by means of TCR repertoire profiling.

This specimen's treatment or condition label, per the study, means: allogeneic hematopoietic cell transplantation with graft depleted of TCRalphabeta T cells and CD19 B cells. TCRalphabeta/CD19-depleted allogeneic hematopoietic cell grafts were given to the transplant recipients, all of whom were children. Study-wide findings and limitations: Over subsequent months, a decline in hyperexpanded clone frequencies was noted, and after one year, T-cell counts and TCRbeta diversity were mostly ascribed to newly produced T cells. The apparently early alphabetaT-cell count recovery about two months after transplant was reportedly dependent on only several hundred rapidly expanded clones derived from non-depleted graft cells. In some patients, high TCRbeta diversity at day 60 was attributed to recipient T cells and intrathymic progenitors that had survived conditioning.

The CDR3 holds 16 amino acids from the cysteine to the phenylalanine. Only the CDR3 DNA stays, 48 bases, in frame from base 1. V and J are trimmed by 6 bases and 3 bases, and the gene matches miss 11 bases of the junction. The method was PCR. Sequencing was carried out with an Illumina HiSeq 2500. To normalize quantification of the TCRbeta repertoire, the TCR libraries were built with molecular barcoding that relied on unique molecular identifiers. TCRdb applied fastp at Q25 and MiXCR to the public reads, then kept only in-frame beta chains. Each entry is one CDR3 protein sequence, shown with its most common DNA and genes. The sample table records around 600,000 distinct CDR3 sequences; 23% of these occur just once. In total, the top ten clones hold 13% to 15% of the sample.

The sequencing used PBMCs, mostly from graft donor cells, collected 360 days after TCRalphabeta/CD19-depleted stem cell transplant. The chain is assembled from TRBV12-3 or TRBV12-4 and TRBJ2-3, with TRBD2 matching 8 junction bases. This TCR came from a boy younger than two who had a stem cell transplant for acute myeloid leukemia, so the T cells may come from the graft donor. CDR3 region: CASRLNGGAGTDTQYF. The DNA sequence is TGTGCCAGCAGGCTTAACGGGGGGGCCGGTACAGATACGCAGTATTTT.